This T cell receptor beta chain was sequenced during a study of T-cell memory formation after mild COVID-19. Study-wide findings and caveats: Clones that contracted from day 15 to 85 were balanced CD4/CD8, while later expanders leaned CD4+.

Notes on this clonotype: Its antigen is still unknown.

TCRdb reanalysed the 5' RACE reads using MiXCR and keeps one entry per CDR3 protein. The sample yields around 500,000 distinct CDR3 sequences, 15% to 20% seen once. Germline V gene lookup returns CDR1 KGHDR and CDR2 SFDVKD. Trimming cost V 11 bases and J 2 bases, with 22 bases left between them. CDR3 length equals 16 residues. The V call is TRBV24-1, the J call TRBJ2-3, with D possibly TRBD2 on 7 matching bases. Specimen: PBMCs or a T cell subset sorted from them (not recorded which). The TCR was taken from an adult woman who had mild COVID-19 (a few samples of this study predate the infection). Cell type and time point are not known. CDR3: CAIAAGAGHTTDTQYF. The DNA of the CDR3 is TGTGCCATCGCCGCGGGGGCGGGGCATACCACAGATACGCAGTATTTT.